Listed below are T cell receptor beta chains from one sample, sequenced in a study of T cell responses to AZD1222 COVID-19 vaccine. Clones were sequenced by immunoSEQ multiplex PCR, and TCRdb holds only the in-frame ones, with some missing. The data contain about 150,000 clones, over 80% of them seen just once; the ten biggest clones take up around 3.8%. The specimen was peripheral blood, collected 28 days after the second AZD1222 dose. Receptors were obtained from an adult who received the AZD1222 COVID-19 vaccine. The CDR3 runs from the conserved cysteine through the conserved F or W. The D gene is left open where the match is weak. Clone size is not always given. Where it is, it says once, few, many or a class for expanded clones.

.	TRBV4-2	.	TRBJ1-2	TGTGCCAGCAGCCAAGACGGGGTAGACTATGGCTACACCTTC	CASSQDGVDYGYTF
TRBD2	TRBV5-6	.	TRBJ2-3	TGTGCCAGCAGCTTGGAGGGACTAGCGGGAGCGACAGATACGCAGTATTTT	CASSLEGLAGATDTQYF
.	TRBV30	.	TRBJ1-3	TGTGCCTGGAGAGGGGATCGTTTTGGAAACACCATATATTTT	CAWRGDRFGNTIYF
TRBD2	TRBV3-1/TRBV3-2	.	TRBJ2-1	TGTGCCAGCAGCCGTAAACTAGCGGGAAATGAGCAGTTCTTC	CASSRKLAGNEQFF
TRBD2	TRBV6-5	.	TRBJ2-5	TGTGCCAGCCGCCTAGCTAGCGGGGGGGAGACCCAGTACTTC	CASRLASGGETQYF
.	TRBV2	.	TRBJ1-5	TGTGCCAGCAGGGGGCGCAATCAGCCCCAGCATTTT	CASRGRNQPQHF
TRBD2	TRBV6-2/TRBV6-3	.	TRBJ2-5	TGTGCCAGCAGTTCCAGCGGGGGGGCCGTGGAGACCCAGTACTTC	CASSSSGGAVETQYF
.	TRBV29-1	.	TRBJ1-2	TGCAGCGTTCGCCAGGGGATCAATGGCTACACCTTC	CSVRQGINGYTF
.	TRBV7-9	.	TRBJ1-6	TGTGCCAGCAGCTTAGGCAACTCACCCCTCCACTTT	CASSLGNSPLHF
TRBD1	TRBV5-1	.	TRBJ2-7	TGCGCCAGCAGCCTCGGACAGGGCTTAGCCTACGAGCAGTACTTC	CASSLGQGLAYEQYF
TRBD1	TRBV7-2	.	TRBJ2-7	TGTGCCAGCAGCCCCCAAGGCGGGACAGGGGGCGACGAGCAGTACTTC	CASSPQGGTGGDEQYF
TRBD1	TRBV2	.	TRBJ2-5	TGTGCCAGTCCAGGGGGAGAGACCCAGTACTTC	CASPGGETQYF
TRBD1	TRBV7-2	.	TRBJ1-5	TGTGCCAGCAGCTACCGACAGGGGGTGAAGAATCAGCCCCAGCATTTT	CASSYRQGVKNQPQHF
.	TRBV12-5	once	TRBJ1-1	TGTGCTAGTGGCCCGCCCAGAACTGAAGCTTTCTTT	CASGPPRTEAFF
TRBD2	TRBV11-3	.	TRBJ2-1	TGTGCCAGCAGCTTAGCGGGACTAGCAAATGAGCAGTTCTTC	CASSLAGLANEQFF
.	TRBV6-5	.	TRBJ2-7	TGTGCCAGCGGGGGCCAACGCGGTCCCTACGAGCAGTACTTC	CASGGQRGPYEQYF
.	TRBV10-3	.	TRBJ1-4	TGTGCCATCAGTGAGGGGCTTGTTGAGAATGAAAAACTGTTTTTT	CAISEGLVENEKLFF
.	TRBV7-2	few	TRBJ1-3	TGTGCCAGCAGCCCAGATCGGAGGTACTCTGGAAACACCATATATTTT	CASSPDRRYSGNTIYF
.	TRBV18	few	TRBJ2-6	TGTGCCAGCTCACCACCGAGGATAGGGGCGACCAACGTCCTGACTTTC	CASSPPRIGATNVLTF
.	TRBV6-5	.	TRBJ1-3	TGTGCCAGCAGTTACGGGGGATCTGGAAACACCATATATTTT	CASSYGGSGNTIYF
TRBD1	TRBV29-1	.	TRBJ1-5	TGCAGCGTTGGGACAGGAAATTACAATCAGCCCCAGCATTTT	CSVGTGNYNQPQHF
TRBD2	TRBV4-1	.	TRBJ2-2	TGCGCCAGCAGCCAAGATGCTAGCGGGAGGATGAACACCGGGGAGCTGTTTTTT	CASSQDASGRMNTGELFF
TRBD2	TRBV9	.	TRBJ2-1	TGTGCCAGCAGCGCTTGGGGGGGAAATGAGCAGTTCTTC	CASSAWGGNEQFF
.	TRBV30	.	TRBJ2-7	TGTGCCTGGAGTATAGGGTCCTACGAGCAGTACTTC	CAWSIGSYEQYF
TRBD2	TRBV7-8	.	TRBJ2-1	TGTGCCAGCAGCCCAAGCCGGACTAGGCGTTACAATGAGCAGTTCTTC	CASSPSRTRRYNEQFF
TRBD1	TRBV11-2	once	TRBJ2-5	TGTGCCACGCGGACAGGCTTGGCCGGGGCCCAGTACTTC	CATRTGLAGAQYF
TRBD1	TRBV6-1	.	TRBJ2-5	TGTGCCAGCAGTGAAACGTACAGGGGAGAGACCCAGTACTTC	CASSETYRGETQYF
.	TRBV5-1	.	TRBJ1-2	TGCGCCAGCAGCTTGGTAGGGAGGGGCACTAACTATGGCTACACCTTC	CASSLVGRGTNYGYTF
.	TRBV11-3	.	TRBJ2-7	TGTGCCAGCGGTCGAAGCAACGAGCAGTACTTC	CASGRSNEQYF
TRBD2	TRBV25-1	.	TRBJ2-1	TGTGCCAGCAGAGCCCCCCTAACTAGCGGGATCTACAATGAGCAGTTCTTC	CASRAPLTSGIYNEQFF
.	TRBV6-5	.	TRBJ1-3	TGTGCCAGCAGTCGTGCCGCCAACTCTGGAAACACCATATATTTT	CASSRAANSGNTIYF
TRBD2	TRBV4-1	.	TRBJ2-5	TGCGCCAGCAGCCAGTGGGGGACTAGCGGGATGAGGGAGACCCAGTACTTC	CASSQWGTSGMRETQYF
TRBD2	TRBV5-1	.	TRBJ2-2	TGCGCCAGCAGCTTGGGCTTCGTTTGGACTAGCGGTACCACCGGGGAGCTGTTTTTT	CASSLGFVWTSGTTGELFF
.	TRBV4-1	.	TRBJ2-2	TGCGCCAGCAGCCAAGATATTATCGACGTCGGGGAGCTGTTTTTT	CASSQDIIDVGELFF
.	TRBV23-1	.	TRBJ1-5	TGCGCCAGCAGTCACGACAGAGGAAGCAATCAGCCCCAGCATTTT	CASSHDRGSNQPQHF
.	TRBV7-9	.	TRBJ2-7	TGTGCCAGCAGCTTGAATTTCTTAATCTACGAGCAGTACTTC	CASSLNFLIYEQYF
.	TRBV19	.	TRBJ1-2	TGTGCCAGTAGTAGAACGTTTCAGGCGAGTGGCTACACCTTC	CASSRTFQASGYTF
TRBD1	TRBV7-9	.	TRBJ1-2	TGTGCCAGCAGGTCTCAGGGGGCAGAGTATGGCTACACCTTC	CASRSQGAEYGYTF
.	TRBV7-9	.	TRBJ2-5	TGTGCCAGCAGCTTCGGGGGGCTAGGGGAAGAGACCCAGTACTTC	CASSFGGLGEETQYF
.	TRBV14	.	TRBJ1-1	TGTGCCAGCAAAAGGACCTTGGTCACTGAAGCTTTCTTT	CASKRTLVTEAFF
TRBD2	TRBV4-2	.	TRBJ2-5	TGTGCCAGCAGCAGCAGGGCTAGCGGGGATCAAGAGACCCAGTACTTC	CASSSRASGDQETQYF
TRBD2	TRBV5-4	.	TRBJ2-1	TGTGCCAGCAGAATAGCGGGAGGCTCCTACAATGAGCAGTTCTTC	CASRIAGGSYNEQFF
.	TRBV6-5	.	TRBJ2-5	TGTGCCAGCAGTTGGAGCGGGCAAGAGACCCAGTACTTC	CASSWSGQETQYF
.	TRBV14	.	TRBJ1-6	TGTGCCAGCAGCCAAGACCCCCTCGAAGGACAGTCTCTGTATGTCCTCCACTTT	CASSQDPLEGQSLYVLHF
.	TRBV19	.	TRBJ1-2	TGTGCCAGTAGTATAGGCAACATTAACTATGGCTACACCTTC	CASSIGNINYGYTF